The 11 T cell receptor beta chains below come from one sample, sequenced in a study of CD8+ T cells in alopecia areata. In each case, RNA was isolated and then reverse transcribed into cDNA as the sequencing template. The assay was immunoSEQ multiplex PCR, and TCRdb's table has in-frame clones only and misses some. The sample carries over 80,000 clones, around 44% recorded once. Treatment in this sample: oral pan-JAK inhibitor, 5-10 mg twice daily. This sample comprised CD8+ T cells sorted from blood, obtained at week 24, from a patient treated with tofacitinib. The receptors come from a human donor with alopecia areata.

V and J are TRBV29-1 and TRBJ2-1, with a tentative D call TRBD2 (6 bases). V was shortened by 6 bases and J by 9 bases, with 12 bases between the two germline ends. The CDR3 extends over 11 amino acids. The germline V gene has CDR1 SQVTM and CDR2 ANQGSEA. The DNA for the CDR3 is TGCAGCGTCCCGGGAGCCATTGAGCAGTTCTTC. Translation: CSVPGAIEQFF.

V is TRBV13 and J is TRBJ2-6; 8 bases map to TRBD1. Germline V lookup: CDR1 PRHDT, CDR2 FYEKMQ (reference sequence). The J segment lost 3 bases and the V segment lost 3 bases, leaving 1 base of the junction unmatched. The CDR3 loop spans 15 amino acids. CDR3 residues: CASSFDRGGANVLTF. CDR3 sequence (DNA): TGTGCCAGCAGCTTTGACAGGGGTGGGGCCAACGTCCTGACTTTC.

This chain connects TRBV27 to TRBJ1-2, with a weak D call TRBD1 (6 bases). Trimming removed 6 bases at V and 2 bases at J, with 10 bases between. Germline loops: CDR1 MNHEY, CDR2 SMNVEV (reference sequence). The CDR3 totals 13 residues. CDR3 sequence reads: CASSHGQNYGYTF. In DNA, the CDR3 is TGTGCCAGCAGCCACGGACAGAACTATGGCTACACCTTC.

The genes are TRBV7-8 and TRBJ2-3, with a possible D match to TRBD2 (6 bases). CDR1 and CDR2 from the germline V gene are SGHVS and FQNEAQ. V lost 4 bases and J 0 bases, leaving 26 bases between the germline ends. This CDR3 is built from 20 residues. The DNA of the CDR3 is TGTGCCAGCAGCTACCTCGGTGGTGCGGGACCATCCGAAAGCACAGATACGCAGTATTTT. Protein sequence: CASSYLGGAGPSESTDTQYF. Based on the CDR3 plus reference TRBV7-8 and TRBJ2-3, the full variable domain is GAGVSQSPRYKVAKRGQDVALRCDPISGHVSLFWYQQALGQGPEFLTYFQNEAQLDKSGLPSDRFFAERPEGSVSTLKIQRTQQEDSAVYLCASSYLGGAGPSESTDTQYFGPGTRLTVL.

V usage is TRBV4-3 and J usage is TRBJ1-2; 7 bases fit TRBD1. Trimming at V came to 6 bases and at J to 2 bases, leaving 9 bases not matched to a gene. Germline lookup yields CDR1 LGHNA and CDR2 YSLEER. CDR3 length: 15 residues. The CDR3 is CASSQEMTGNYGYTF. The CDR3, as DNA: TGCGCCAGCAGTCAGGAAATGACAGGGAACTATGGCTACACCTTC.

This clone has just a few counts. The genes are TRBV29-1 and TRBJ2-1; 13 nucleotides match TRBD2. The CDR3 runs 18 residues. CDR1 is SQVTM, CDR2 ANQGSEA, per germline. With V trimmed by 4 bases and J by 2 bases, 11 bases remained unmatched. For the CDR3, the DNA is TGCAGCGTTGCGGGAGGACTAGCGGGAGAGCGGCCCTACAATGAGCAGTTCTTC. Translating gives CSVAGGLAGERPYNEQFF.

The rearrangement joins TRBV27 to TRBJ2-2; 9 bases map to TRBD1. Germline-derived CDR1 and CDR2 are MNHEY and SMNVEV (reference sequence). This CDR3 contains 17 residues. V shed 4 bases, J shed 1 base, and the junction held 7 bases outside the gene matches. The CDR3 region is CASSSPQDRGNTGELFF. CDR3 coding DNA: TGTGCCAGCAGTTCGCCCCAGGACAGGGGGAACACCGGGGAGCTGTTTTTT.

This chain connects TRBV29-1 to TRBJ2-2, with 7 nucleotides matching TRBD2. V was clipped by 4 bases and J by 1 base; unmatched bases: 6. The CDR3 sequence is 15 residues long. Germline V gene lookup returns CDR1 SQVTM and CDR2 ANQGSEA. CDR3 sequence (DNA): TGCAGCGTTGGAGTCGAGCGGGAGAACACCGGGGAGCTGTTTTTT. Residues: CSVGVERENTGELFF.

This rearrangement joins TRBV4-1 to TRBJ2-4, with TRBD2 matching 8 bases. The trim removed 2 bases at V and 0 bases at J, leaving 9 bases unmatched. Germline assignment: CDR1 MGHRA and CDR2 YSYEKL. This CDR3 region has 18 residues. The CDR3 DNA follows: TGCGCCAGCAGCCAATATGTGAGCGGGAGAGAAGCCAAAAACATTCAGTACTTC. Translating gives CASSQYVSGREAKNIQYF.

The rearrangement links TRBV27 to TRBJ2-1; D perhaps matches TRBD2 (5 bases). The germline gives CDR1 MNHEY, CDR2 SMNVEV (reference sequence). The CDR3 contains 12 residues. V was trimmed by 6 bases and J by 9 bases, leaving 12 bases between them. The CDR3 DNA reads TGTGCCAGCAGCTTCGGGAACCGTGAGCAGTTCTTC. Translating gives CASSFGNREQFF.

The V call is TRBV7-3, the J call TRBJ2-1; 9 bases align to TRBD2. V lost 5 bases, J lost 9 bases, and 14 bases stayed unmatched. The CDR3 has 16 amino acids. In germline, CDR1 is SGHTA, CDR2 FQGTGA. CDR3 DNA sequence: TGTGCCAGCAGCCCCGAGTTGGCGGGAGGGCCCGGTGAGCAGTTCTTC. Its protein product is CASSPELAGGPGEQFF.